Sequencing of this TCR beta chain was carried out in a study of T-cell memory formation after mild COVID-19. About this clonotype itself: What it binds is not known.

The study, taken as a whole, reports: Proof of SARS-CoV-2 specificity was absent for the second-wave clones that crested on day 37. Contracting CD4+ clones lay largely in CM and EM, with CD8+ ones residing in EMRA. Clones that shrank (day 15 to 85) were balanced CD4/CD8, whereas later expanders leaned CD4+.

Each CDR3 protein gets one entry after TCRdb re-called the 5' RACE reads with MiXCR. The profile shows approximately 450,000 distinct CDR3 sequences, around a sixth of them singletons. What was sequenced was PBMCs or a T cell subset sorted from them (not recorded which). The sequence was obtained from an adult woman who had mild COVID-19 (a few samples of this study predate the infection). Cell type and time point are not known.

The CDR3 DNA is TGTGCCAGCAGCCAAGATTTAGGGGGCACCTACGAGCAGTACTTC. Translation gives CASSQDLGGTYEQYF. The chain employs TRBV4-2 and TRBJ2-7; 7 nucleotides align to TRBD1. There are 15 residues in the CDR3. With 0 bases clipped from V and 2 bases from J, the junction kept 4 bases outside the gene matches. The germline V gene encodes CDR1 LGHNA and CDR2 YNFKEQ.